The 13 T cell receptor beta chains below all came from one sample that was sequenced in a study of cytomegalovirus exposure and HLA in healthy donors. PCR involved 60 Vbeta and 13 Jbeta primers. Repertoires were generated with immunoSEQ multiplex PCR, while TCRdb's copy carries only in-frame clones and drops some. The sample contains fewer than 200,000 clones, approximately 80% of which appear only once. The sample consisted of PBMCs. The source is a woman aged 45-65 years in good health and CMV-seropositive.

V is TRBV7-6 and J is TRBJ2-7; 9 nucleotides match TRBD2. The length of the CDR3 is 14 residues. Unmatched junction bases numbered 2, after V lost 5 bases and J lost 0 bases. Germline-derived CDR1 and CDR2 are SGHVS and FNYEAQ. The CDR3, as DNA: TGTGCCAGCAGCAGCGGGGGGTTCTCCTACGAGCAGTACTTC. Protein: CASSSGGFSYEQYF.

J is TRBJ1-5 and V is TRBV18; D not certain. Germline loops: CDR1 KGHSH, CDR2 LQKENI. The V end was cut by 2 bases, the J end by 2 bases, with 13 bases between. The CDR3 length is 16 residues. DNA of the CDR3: TGTGCCAGCTCACCATGGCGGGATGAGGGCAATCAGCCCCAGCATTTT. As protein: CASSPWRDEGNQPQHF.

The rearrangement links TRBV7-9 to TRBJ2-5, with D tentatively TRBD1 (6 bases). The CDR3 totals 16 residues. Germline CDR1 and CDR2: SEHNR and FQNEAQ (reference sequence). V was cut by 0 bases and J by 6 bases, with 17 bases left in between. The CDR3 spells CASSLAPWGQGQTQYF. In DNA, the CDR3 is TGTGCCAGCAGCTTAGCCCCTTGGGGGCAAGGGCAGACCCAGTACTTC. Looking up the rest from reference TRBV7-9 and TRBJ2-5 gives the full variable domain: DTGVSQNPRHKITKRGQNVTFRCDPISEHNRLYWYRQTLGQGPEFLTYFQNEAQLEKSRLLSDRFSAERPKGSFSTLEIQRTEQGDSAMYLCASSLAPWGQGQTQYFGPGTRLLVL.

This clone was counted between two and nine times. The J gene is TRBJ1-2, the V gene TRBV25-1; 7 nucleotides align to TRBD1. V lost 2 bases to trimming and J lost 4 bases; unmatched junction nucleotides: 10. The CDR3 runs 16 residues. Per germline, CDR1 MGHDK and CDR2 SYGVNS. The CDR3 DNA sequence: TGTGCCAGCAGTGAACCAATACAACAGGGGACCTATGGCTACACCTTC. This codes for CASSEPIQQGTYGYTF.

CDR3 protein: CASSSKWAGEETQYF. The CDR3 nucleotides read TGTGCCAGCAGCTCCAAATGGGCGGGGGAAGAGACCCAGTACTTC. V and J are TRBV7-2 and TRBJ2-5, with 7 bases identical to TRBD2. With 4 bases clipped from V and 3 bases from J, the junction kept 8 bases outside the gene matches. In germline, CDR1 is SGHTA, CDR2 FQGNSA. The CDR3 spans 15 residues.

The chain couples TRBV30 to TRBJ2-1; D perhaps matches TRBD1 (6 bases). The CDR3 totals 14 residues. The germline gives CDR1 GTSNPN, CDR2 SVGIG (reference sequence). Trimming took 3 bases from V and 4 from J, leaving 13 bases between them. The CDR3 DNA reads TGTGCCTGGAGGGCAGGGGTCTCTTACAATGAGCAGTTCTTC. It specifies CAWRAGVSYNEQFF. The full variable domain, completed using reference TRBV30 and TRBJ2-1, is SQTIHQWPATLVQPVGSPLSLECTVEGTSNPNLYWYRQAAGRGLQLLFYSVGIGQISSEVPQNLSASRPQDRQFILSSKKLLLSDSGFYLCAWRAGVSYNEQFFGPGTRLTVL.

DNA for the CDR3: TGTGCCAGCAGCTTAGTAGGGGCGGGGCCGGGAGATACGCAGTATTTT. This gives the protein CASSLVGAGPGDTQYF. This sequence joins TRBV7-6 and TRBJ2-3; TRBD2 might be the D (6 bases). Deletions cut 1 base from V and 5 bases from J, with 16 bases between. The germline V gene encodes CDR1 SGHVS and CDR2 FNYEAQ. This CDR3 is built from 16 residues.

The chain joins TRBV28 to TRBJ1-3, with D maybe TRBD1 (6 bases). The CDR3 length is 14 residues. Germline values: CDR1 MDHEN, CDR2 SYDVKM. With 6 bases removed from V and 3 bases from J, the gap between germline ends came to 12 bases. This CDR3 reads CASRGGVGGNTIYF. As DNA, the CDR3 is TGTGCCAGCAGAGGGGGGGTTGGTGGAAACACCATATATTTT. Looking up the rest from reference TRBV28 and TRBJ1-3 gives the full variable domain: DVKVTQSSRYLVKRTGEKVFLECVQDMDHENMFWYRQDPGLGLRLIYFSYDVKMKEKGDIPEGYSVSREKKERFSLILESASTNQTSMYLCASRGGVGGNTIYFGEGSWLTVV.

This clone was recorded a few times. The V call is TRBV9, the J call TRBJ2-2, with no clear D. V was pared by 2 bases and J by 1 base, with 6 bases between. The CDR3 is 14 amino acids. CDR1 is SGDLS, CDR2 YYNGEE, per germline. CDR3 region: CASSVVLNTGELFF. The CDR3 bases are TGTGCCAGCAGCGTCGTCCTGAACACCGGGGAGCTGTTTTTT.

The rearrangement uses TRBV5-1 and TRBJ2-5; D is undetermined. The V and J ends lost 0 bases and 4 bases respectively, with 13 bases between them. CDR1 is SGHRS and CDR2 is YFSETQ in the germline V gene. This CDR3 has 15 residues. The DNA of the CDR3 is TGCGCCAGCAGCTTGGGCGCTGACCCTAGAGAGACCCAGTACTTC. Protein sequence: CASSLGADPRETQYF.

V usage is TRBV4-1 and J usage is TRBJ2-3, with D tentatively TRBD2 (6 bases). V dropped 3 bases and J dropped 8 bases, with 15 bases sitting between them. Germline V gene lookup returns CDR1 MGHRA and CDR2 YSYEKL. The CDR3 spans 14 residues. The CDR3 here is CASSQQAWRGTQYF. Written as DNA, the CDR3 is TGCGCCAGCAGCCAGCAAGCGTGGAGGGGTACGCAGTATTTT.

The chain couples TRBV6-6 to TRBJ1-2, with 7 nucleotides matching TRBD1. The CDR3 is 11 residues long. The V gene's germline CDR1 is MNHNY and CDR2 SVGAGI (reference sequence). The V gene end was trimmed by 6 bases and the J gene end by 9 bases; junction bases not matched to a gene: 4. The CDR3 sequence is CASRQGESYTF. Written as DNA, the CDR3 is TGTGCCAGCAGGCAGGGGGAGAGCTACACCTTC.

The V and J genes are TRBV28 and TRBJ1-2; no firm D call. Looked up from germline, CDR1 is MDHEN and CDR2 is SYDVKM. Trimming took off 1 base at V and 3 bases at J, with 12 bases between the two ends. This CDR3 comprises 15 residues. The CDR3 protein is CASSLLGLSYYGYTF. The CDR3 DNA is TGTGCCAGCAGTTTATTAGGACTATCTTACTATGGCTACACCTTC.